Listed below are T cell receptor beta chains from one sample, sequenced in a study of blood T cell repertoires in COVID-19. Using immunoSEQ multiplex PCR, the repertoire was profiled, and TCRdb retains in-frame clones only, with some absent. This sample has 61,000 or so clones; approximately 79% occur once, and the top ten carry around 5.4%. The sample taken for sequencing was peripheral blood. The receptors derive from a woman in her 70s with acute or convalescent COVID-19. Each CDR3 is given without its conserved first and last residue. Each record gives: J gene, V gene, CDR3 protein.

TRBJ2-3	TRBV3-1/TRBV3-2	ASSPDRVTDTQY
TRBJ1-6	TRBV28	ASVDGDNSPLH
TRBJ1-4	TRBV2	ASSGPTRGEKLF
TRBJ2-7	TRBV7-2	ASSPNSRGDDYEQY
TRBJ2-1	TRBV9	ASSPLAGGINEQF
TRBJ1-2	TRBV6-1	ASSERIRQGQVYGYT
TRBJ2-3	TRBV9	ASSVFGDTQY
TRBJ1-6	TRBV6-1	ASSDTGTYNSPLH
TRBJ2-3	TRBV19	ASSISTSGGAGLRDTQY
TRBJ1-1	TRBV29-1	SVAGLGGVLEAF
TRBJ2-3	TRBV5-1	ASSPSGRRGDTQY
TRBJ2-2	TRBV10-3	AISEGQGRDTGELF
TRBJ1-1	TRBV7-6	ASSFLAGGNTEAF
TRBJ2-3	TRBV15	ATSRGTSGLEY
TRBJ1-6	TRBV30	AWSVRDSSYNSPLH
TRBJ2-1	TRBV7-6	ASSPHPWGSSGYNEQF
TRBJ2-1	TRBV6-6	ASSPVRGGWNNEQF
TRBJ1-3	TRBV7-2	ASSYNIGDTIY
TRBJ2-3	TRBV24-1	ATSDAGTDTQY
TRBJ2-3	TRBV2	ASYKGQGSTDTQY
TRBJ2-7	TRBV3-1/TRBV3-2	ASSHLNTGGEQY
TRBJ2-7	TRBV27	ASSRDRTVSYEQY
TRBJ2-2	TRBV4-2	ASSQEIQRGGTGELF
TRBJ2-2	TRBV7-3	ASSLIQGLVDTGELF
TRBJ1-3	TRBV28	ASSTQGMGGNTIY
TRBJ2-1	TRBV20-1	SADTNNEQF
TRBJ1-5	TRBV30	AWSQGRQQPQH
TRBJ2-5	TRBV4-1	ASSQGSSGGRETQY
TRBJ2-2	TRBV11-3	ASSSGQGAGELF
TRBJ2-7	TRBV6-5	ASSYSGDQGEQY
TRBJ2-5	TRBV3-1/TRBV3-2	ASTGQQETQY
TRBJ2-2	TRBV7-7	ASSPRGTGELF
TRBJ2-3	TRBV5-6	ASSPQGALTDTQY
TRBJ2-1	TRBV7-6	ASSFIGDEQF
TRBJ2-1	TRBV6-2/TRBV6-3	ASSITPRPSNEQF
TRBJ1-6	TRBV2	ASSEAGERHSPLH
TRBJ2-7	TRBV19	ASSPLFRSYEQY
TRBJ1-1	TRBV28	ASRMPVNTEAF
TRBJ2-5	TRBV19	ASRRPGSGETQY
TRBJ1-6	TRBV5-6	ASSLRSTGKYNSPLH
TRBJ2-7	TRBV9	ASSRLAGFYEQY
TRBJ2-1	TRBV12-3/TRBV12-4	ASSPDTYNEQF
TRBJ2-5	TRBV6-5	ASSSTGYETQY
TRBJ2-7	TRBV2	ASIDRTYEQY
TRBJ2-1	TRBV9	ASNPSGGARNEQF
TRBJ2-5	TRBV5-8	ASSHREGQETQY
TRBJ2-6	TRBV15	ATSRVTGAGANVLT
TRBJ2-3	TRBV25-1	ATSRQGTDTQY
TRBJ1-1	TRBV7-8	ASSRAGTGAHTEAF
TRBJ2-3	TRBV7-9	ASSSWTSGPDTQY
TRBJ2-7	TRBV4-1	ASSQGQGENSYEQY
TRBJ2-5	TRBV29-1	SVEDQHRDRVRETQY
TRBJ2-7	TRBV24-1	ATSDPGQGSYEQY
TRBJ2-7	TRBV7-2	ASSFSGTGYEQY
TRBJ1-3	TRBV9	ASSVDISGNTIY
TRBJ1-1	TRBV30	AWFGQGAAGEAF